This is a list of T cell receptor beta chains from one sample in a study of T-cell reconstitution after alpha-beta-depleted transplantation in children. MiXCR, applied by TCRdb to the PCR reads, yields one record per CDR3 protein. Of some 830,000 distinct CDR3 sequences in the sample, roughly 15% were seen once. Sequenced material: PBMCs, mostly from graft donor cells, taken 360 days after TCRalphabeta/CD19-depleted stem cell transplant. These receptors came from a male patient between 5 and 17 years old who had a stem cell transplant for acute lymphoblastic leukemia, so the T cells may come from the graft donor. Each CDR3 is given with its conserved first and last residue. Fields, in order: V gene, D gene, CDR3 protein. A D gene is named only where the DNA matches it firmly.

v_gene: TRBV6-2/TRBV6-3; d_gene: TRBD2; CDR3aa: CASRWTSGRARDNEQFF
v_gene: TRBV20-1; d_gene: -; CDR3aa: CSARDGRRWYF
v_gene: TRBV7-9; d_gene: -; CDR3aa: CASSLGGRRGEQYF
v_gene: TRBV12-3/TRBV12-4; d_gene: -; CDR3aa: CASKLQGRFFF
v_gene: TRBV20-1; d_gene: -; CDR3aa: CSARGRGVNYGYTF
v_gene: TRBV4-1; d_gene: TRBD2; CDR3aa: CASSQSQREGTDTQYF
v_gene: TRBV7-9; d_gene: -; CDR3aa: CASRTGSLETQYF
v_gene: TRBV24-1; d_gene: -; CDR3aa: CATSPGGHTDTQYF
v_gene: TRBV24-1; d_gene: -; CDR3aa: CATSDRGTITGELFF
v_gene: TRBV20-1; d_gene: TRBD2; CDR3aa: CSAYVLTSGYTDTQYF
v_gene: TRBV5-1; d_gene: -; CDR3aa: CASSLAPGDRELFF
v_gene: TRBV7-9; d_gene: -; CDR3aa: CASRSTDNEQFF
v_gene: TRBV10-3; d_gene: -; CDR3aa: CAISDPNGEAALYNEQFF
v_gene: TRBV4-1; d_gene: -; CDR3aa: CASSQDWGGVMDTQYF
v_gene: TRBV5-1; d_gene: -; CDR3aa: CASSGPPAYNEQFF
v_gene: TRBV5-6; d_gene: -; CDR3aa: CASSVLGEQFF
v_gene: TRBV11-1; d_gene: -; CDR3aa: CASSLGSRHDYEQYF
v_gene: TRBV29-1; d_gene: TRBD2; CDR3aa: CSVDGTSGYEQYF
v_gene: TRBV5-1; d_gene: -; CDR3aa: CASGLEARRASYNEQFF
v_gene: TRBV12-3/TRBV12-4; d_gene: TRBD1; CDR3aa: CASSLASGGRTEAFF
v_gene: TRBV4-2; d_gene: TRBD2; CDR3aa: CASSQDPREGGSQYF
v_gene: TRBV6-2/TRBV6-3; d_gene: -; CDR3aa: CASIRRDTGELFF
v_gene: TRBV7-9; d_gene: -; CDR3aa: CASSPAGRGGDTQYF
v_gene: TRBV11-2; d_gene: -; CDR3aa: CASSLDLRGRINYGYTF
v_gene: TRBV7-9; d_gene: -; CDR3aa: CASSLAGDLRNSPLHF
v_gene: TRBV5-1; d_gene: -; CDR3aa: CASSLVAGTGQETQYF
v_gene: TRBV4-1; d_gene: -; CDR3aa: CASNQGQSGLYEQYF
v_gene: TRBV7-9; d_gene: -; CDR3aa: CASSGVYNYEQYF
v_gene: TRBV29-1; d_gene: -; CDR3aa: CSVGETEQYF
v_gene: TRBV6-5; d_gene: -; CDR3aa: CASSYFPGKYGYTF
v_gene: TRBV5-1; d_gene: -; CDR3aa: CASSPGAYGYTF
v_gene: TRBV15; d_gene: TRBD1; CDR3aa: CATSRGQAQPETQYF
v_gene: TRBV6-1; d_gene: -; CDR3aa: CASSSFFRDAQETQYF
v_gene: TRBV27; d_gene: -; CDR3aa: CASSLGTGYSSYNEQFF
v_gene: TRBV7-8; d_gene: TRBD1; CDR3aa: CASSNRDRGDYGYTF
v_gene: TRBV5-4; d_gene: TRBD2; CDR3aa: CASSLAYARLAGRTGELFF
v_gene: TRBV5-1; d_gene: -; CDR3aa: CASSPGTHGFGEQYF
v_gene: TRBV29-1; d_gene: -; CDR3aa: CSVEGLSGNTIYF
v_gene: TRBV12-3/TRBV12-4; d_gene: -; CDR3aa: CASSRGATDTQYF
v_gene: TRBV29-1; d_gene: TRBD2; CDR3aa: CSVGDYYEQYF
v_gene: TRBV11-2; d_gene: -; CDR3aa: CASSPTPPWELFF